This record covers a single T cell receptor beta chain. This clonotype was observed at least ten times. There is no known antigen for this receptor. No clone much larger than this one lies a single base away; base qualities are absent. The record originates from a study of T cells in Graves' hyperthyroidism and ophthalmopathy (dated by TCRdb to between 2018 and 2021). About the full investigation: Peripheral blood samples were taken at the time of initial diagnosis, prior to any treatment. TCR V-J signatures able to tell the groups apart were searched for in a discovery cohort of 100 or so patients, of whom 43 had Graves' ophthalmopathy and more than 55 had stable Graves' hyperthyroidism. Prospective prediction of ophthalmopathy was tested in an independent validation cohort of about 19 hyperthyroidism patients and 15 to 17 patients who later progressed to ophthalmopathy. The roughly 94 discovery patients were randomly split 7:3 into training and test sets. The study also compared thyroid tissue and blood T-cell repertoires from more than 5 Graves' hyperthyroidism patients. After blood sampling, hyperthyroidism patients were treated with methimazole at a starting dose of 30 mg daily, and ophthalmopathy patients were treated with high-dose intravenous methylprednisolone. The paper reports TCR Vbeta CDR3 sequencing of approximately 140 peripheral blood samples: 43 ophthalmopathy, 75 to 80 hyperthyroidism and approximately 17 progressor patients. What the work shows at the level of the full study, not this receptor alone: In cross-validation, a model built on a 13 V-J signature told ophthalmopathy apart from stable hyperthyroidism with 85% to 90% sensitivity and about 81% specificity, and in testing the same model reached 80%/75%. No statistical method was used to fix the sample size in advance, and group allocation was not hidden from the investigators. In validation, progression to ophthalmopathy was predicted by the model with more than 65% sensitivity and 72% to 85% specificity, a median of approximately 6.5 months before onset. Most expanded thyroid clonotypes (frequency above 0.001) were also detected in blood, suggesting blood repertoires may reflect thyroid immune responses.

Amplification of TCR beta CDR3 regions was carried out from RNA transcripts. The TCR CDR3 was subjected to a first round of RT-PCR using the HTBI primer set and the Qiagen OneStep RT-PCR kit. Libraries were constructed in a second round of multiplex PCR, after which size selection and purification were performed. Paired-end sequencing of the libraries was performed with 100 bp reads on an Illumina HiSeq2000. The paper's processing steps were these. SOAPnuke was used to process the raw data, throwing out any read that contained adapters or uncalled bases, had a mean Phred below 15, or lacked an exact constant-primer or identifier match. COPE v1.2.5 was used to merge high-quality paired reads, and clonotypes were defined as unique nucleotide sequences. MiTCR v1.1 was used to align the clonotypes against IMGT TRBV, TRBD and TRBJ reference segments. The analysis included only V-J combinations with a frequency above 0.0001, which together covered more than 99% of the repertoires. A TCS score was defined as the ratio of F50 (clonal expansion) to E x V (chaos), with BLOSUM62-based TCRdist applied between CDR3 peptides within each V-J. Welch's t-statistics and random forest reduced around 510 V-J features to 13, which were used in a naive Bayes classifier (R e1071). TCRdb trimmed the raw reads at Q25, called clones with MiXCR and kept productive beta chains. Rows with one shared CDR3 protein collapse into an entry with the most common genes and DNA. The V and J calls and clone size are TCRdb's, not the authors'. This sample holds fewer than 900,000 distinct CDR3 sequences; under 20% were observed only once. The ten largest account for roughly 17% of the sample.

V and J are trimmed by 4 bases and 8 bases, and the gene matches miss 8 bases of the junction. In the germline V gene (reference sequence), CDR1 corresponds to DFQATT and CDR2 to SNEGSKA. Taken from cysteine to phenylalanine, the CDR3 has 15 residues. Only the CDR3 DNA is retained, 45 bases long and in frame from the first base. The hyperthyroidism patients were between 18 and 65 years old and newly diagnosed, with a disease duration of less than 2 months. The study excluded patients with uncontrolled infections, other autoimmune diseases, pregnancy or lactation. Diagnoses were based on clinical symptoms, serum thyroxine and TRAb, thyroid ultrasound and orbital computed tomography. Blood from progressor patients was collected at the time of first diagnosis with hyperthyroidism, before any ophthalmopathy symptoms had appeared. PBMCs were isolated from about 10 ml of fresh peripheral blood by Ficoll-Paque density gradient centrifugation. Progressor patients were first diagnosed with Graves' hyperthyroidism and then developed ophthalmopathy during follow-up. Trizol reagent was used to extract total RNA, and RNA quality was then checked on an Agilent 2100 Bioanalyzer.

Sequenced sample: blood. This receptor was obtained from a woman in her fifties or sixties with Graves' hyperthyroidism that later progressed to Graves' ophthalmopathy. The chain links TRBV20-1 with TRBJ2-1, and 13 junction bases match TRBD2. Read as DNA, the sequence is TGCAGTGCTATAAAAGGGACTAGCGGGGCCTATGAGCAGTTCTTC. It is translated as CSAIKGTSGAYEQFF.